In this sample, the clone carrying this TCR beta chain is large. Its antigen is not identified. One end of the junction varies from germline; a read error may be responsible. Assay used: immunoSEQ multiplex PCR; TCRdb lists only in-frame clones, some missing. The sample holds about 11,000 clones, 70% to 90% seen once. The CDR3 spans 13 residues. Germline V gene data show CDR1 as SSHAT and CDR2 as FNYEAQ (reference sequence). The data were obtained in a study of immune evolution from preneoplasia to lung adenocarcinoma. Study in general: HLA loss of heterozygosity: about 7% AIS, about 15% MIA, around 33% ADC, none AAH.

General observations from the study: T cell clonality was higher in KRAS-mutant than EGFR-mutant or wild-type nodules.

The chain is built from TRBV7-7 and TRBJ1-1; D is undetermined. The sequence came from a person aged 70 to 79 with invasive lung adenocarcinoma. Sequenced material: FFPE invasive lung adenocarcinoma tissue. Written as DNA, the CDR3 is TGTGCTAGCAGCTTAGCAGAGAACACTGAAGCTTTCTTT. It translates to CASSLAENTEAFF.